Below are 30 T cell receptor beta chains sequenced from a single sample in a study of T cell responses to AZD1222 COVID-19 vaccine. The data were produced by immunoSEQ multiplex PCR, yet TCRdb's version contains in-frame clones alone and is incomplete. Among some 150,000 clones listed, under 95% were seen once. This specimen consisted of peripheral blood, obtained on day 0 of AZD1222 vaccination. The receptors were sampled from an adult in good health.

This sequence joins TRBV18 and TRBJ1-6; maybe TRBD1 (5 bases). Trimming removed 3 bases from V and 10 bases from J, with 28 bases in between. CDR3 length: 19 amino acids. From germline, CDR1 is KGHSH and CDR2 LQKENI. The CDR3 region is CASSPRDITTGGFGSPLHF. CDR3 DNA sequence: TGTGCCAGCTCACCTCGGGATATAACGACGGGGGGATTTGGGTCACCCCTCCACTTT. Supplemented by reference TRBV18 and TRBJ1-6, the full variable domain reads NAGVMQNPRHLVRRRGQEARLRCSPMKGHSHVYWYRQLPEEGLKFMVYLQKENIIDESGMPKERFSAEFPKEGPSILRIQQVVRGDSAAYFCASSPRDITTGGFGSPLHFGNGTRLTVT.

The J gene is TRBJ1-5, the V gene TRBV5-1; D not resolved. The CDR3 covers 13 residues. V gave up 4 bases and J gave up 3 bases, with 8 bases separating them. The germline gives CDR1 SGHRS, CDR2 YFSETQ. The CDR3 is CASSPFVNQPQHF. CDR3 in DNA: TGCGCCAGCAGCCCCTTTGTCAATCAGCCCCAGCATTTT.

The V and J genes are TRBV27 and TRBJ2-6, with 10 bases identical to TRBD1. V shed 8 bases, J shed 2 bases, and the junction held 6 bases outside the gene matches. CDR3 length: 16 residues. The germline V gene has CDR1 MNHEY and CDR2 SMNVEV (reference sequence). The DNA for the CDR3 is TGTGCCAGCTCCGGGACAGGGGTGCCTGGGGCCAACGTCCTGACTTTC. This encodes CASSGTGVPGANVLTF.

The gene calls are TRBV27 and TRBJ1-2, with a weak D call TRBD1 (5 bases). This CDR3 contains 13 residues. V lost 6 bases to trimming and J lost 3 bases, with 11 bases between them. The V gene's germline CDR1 is MNHEY and CDR2 SMNVEV (reference sequence). The chain's CDR3 is CASSPLQDYGYTF. CDR3 nucleotides: TGTGCCAGCAGCCCCCTACAGGACTATGGCTACACCTTC.

This chain uses TRBV24-1 with TRBJ2-2, with D maybe TRBD1 (6 bases). The CDR3 extends over 14 amino acids. Per germline, CDR1 KGHDR and CDR2 SFDVKD. Trimming left V 9 bases short and J 6 bases short, with 16 bases between. The CDR3 DNA follows: TGTGCCACCCAGGGGATGGTAGGGTCCGGGGAGCTGTTTTTT. As protein: CATQGMVGSGELFF.

The J gene is TRBJ2-7, the V gene TRBV19; 9 nucleotides align to TRBD1. The CDR3 contains 15 residues. V lost 5 bases and J lost 1; bases outside the gene matches: 6. Germline V gives CDR1 LNHDA, CDR2 SQIVND (reference sequence). CDR3 loop: CASSHPGQGSYEQYF. The CDR3 DNA follows: TGTGCCAGTAGTCATCCGGGACAGGGTTCCTACGAGCAGTACTTC.

This rearrangement joins TRBV3-1 (or the pseudogene TRBV3-2) to TRBJ1-2; D gene unclear. Germline assignment: CDR1 LGHDT and CDR2 YNNKEL (reference sequence). This CDR3 has 15 amino acids. V was pared by 3 bases and J by 5 bases, with 16 bases between. CDR3 amino acids: CASSQPNEGRYGYTF. DNA for the CDR3: TGTGCCAGCAGCCAGCCCAATGAGGGTCGGTATGGCTACACCTTC.

This chain joins TRBV3-1 (or the pseudogene TRBV3-2) and TRBJ1-2, with 8 bases fitting TRBD1. The CDR3 sequence is 11 residues long. The germline gives CDR1 LGHDT, CDR2 YNNKEL (reference sequence). V dropped 6 bases and J dropped 13; count of bases not matched to a gene: 7. The CDR3 sequence: CASSSRGRLTF. The CDR3 nucleotides read TGTGCCAGCAGTTCCAGGGGGCGCCTCACCTTC.

This clone came up a few times. This chain connects TRBV5-1 to TRBJ2-2; TRBD2 matches 9 bases. This CDR3 spans 16 amino acids. The germline V gene encodes CDR1 SGHRS and CDR2 YFSETQ. V dropped 0 bases and J dropped 4; count of bases not matched to a gene: 4. The CDR3 region has the DNA TGCGCCAGCAGCTTGGGGATTAGCGGGGGCACCGGGGAGCTGTTTTTT. It is translated as CASSLGISGGTGELFF.

V gene TRBV19 combines with J gene TRBJ1-1; 11 bases match TRBD1. V shed 10 bases and J 6 bases; nucleotides not matched to a gene: 10. Looked up from germline, CDR1 is LNHDA and CDR2 is SQIVND (reference sequence). This CDR3 has 14 amino acids. The CDR3 nucleotides read TGTGCCATCAGAGGGGGACAGGGGGGCTCTGAAGCTTTCTTT. As protein: CAIRGGQGGSEAFF.

The gene calls are TRBV5-1 and TRBJ2-2, with 8 bases that match TRBD1. V was clipped by 3 bases and J by 5 bases; unmatched bases: 9. CDR1 is SGHRS and CDR2 is YFSETQ in the germline V gene. The CDR3 has 16 residues. CDR3 sequence: CASSSGQAMRTGELFF. The CDR3 DNA is TGCGCCAGCAGCTCGGGACAGGCTATGAGGACCGGGGAGCTGTTTTTT. Together with reference TRBV5-1 and TRBJ2-2, the CDR3 gives the full variable domain: KAGVTQTPRYLIKTRGQQVTLSCSPISGHRSVSWYQQTPGQGLQFLFEYFSETQRNKGNFPGRFSGRQFSNSRSEMNVSTLELGDSALYLCASSSGQAMRTGELFFGEGSRLTVL.

The gene calls are TRBV19 and TRBJ1-5; 7 positions match TRBD1. Germline trimming cut 5 bases from V and 2 bases from J; bases unmatched to any gene: 18. CDR3 length: 19 amino acids. Germline lookup yields CDR1 LNHDA and CDR2 SQIVND (reference sequence). This CDR3 is CASSPPLGTGAGRNQPQHF. In nucleotides, the CDR3 is TGTGCCAGTAGTCCTCCCTTGGGAACAGGGGCAGGTCGCAATCAGCCCCAGCATTTT.

This sequence joins TRBV15 and TRBJ2-3; a weak D match, TRBD1 (5 bases). This CDR3 region has 16 residues. Deletions cut 8 bases from V and 0 bases from J, with 18 bases between. Germline CDR1 reads LNHNV; CDR2 reads YYDKDF (reference sequence). Here the CDR3 DNA reads TGTGCCACCTCAGGGCTCTACGGTCTTAGCACAGATACGCAGTATTTT. Encoded protein: CATSGLYGLSTDTQYF.

CDR3: CASTKRGINYGYTF. The CDR3 DNA reads as TGTGCCAGTACGAAAAGGGGGATTAACTATGGCTACACCTTC. The chain is built from TRBV19 and TRBJ1-2; tentative D call: TRBD1 (6 bases). Trimming shortened V by 7 bases and J by 1 base, and 13 bases separated the two germline ends. Germline assignment: CDR1 LNHDA and CDR2 SQIVND (reference sequence). The CDR3 length is 14 residues.

The chain combines TRBV14 with TRBJ2-5, with D uncertain. The V and J ends lost 3 bases and 2 bases respectively, with 7 bases between them. CDR3 length: 13 residues. Germline V gene sequence: CDR1 SGHDN, CDR2 FVKESK. The DNA of the CDR3 is TGTGCCAGCAGCCACCGACTGCAAGAGACCCAGTACTTC. Its protein product is CASSHRLQETQYF.

The rearrangement uses TRBV13 and TRBJ1-4, with 7 bases that match TRBD1. Unmatched junction bases numbered 15, after V lost 6 bases and J lost 8 bases. Germline V lookup: CDR1 PRHDT, CDR2 FYEKMQ (reference sequence). The CDR3 sequence is 16 residues long. In DNA, the CDR3 is TGTGCCAGCAGTTCTAACAGGGGCGGTTATCCCGAAAAACTGTTTTTT. Protein sequence: CASSSNRGGYPEKLFF.

In this sample, this clone turned up once. The chain carries TRBV5-6 and TRBJ1-5; 8 bases fit TRBD1. The CDR3 length is 13 residues. Germline V lookup: CDR1 SGHDT, CDR2 YYEEEE. The V gene end was trimmed by 5 bases and the J gene end by 7 bases; junction bases not matched to a gene: 5. The CDR3 region has the DNA TGTGCCAGCAGTGGACAGGGAGGACAGCCCCAGCATTTT. Its translation: CASSGQGGQPQHF.

This chain's CDR3 is CASGNTGVETQYF. The CDR3, as DNA: TGTGCTAGTGGTAACACAGGGGTTGAGACCCAGTACTTC. This chain links TRBV12-5 with TRBJ2-5; TRBD1 matches at 7 bases. CDR3 length: 13 residues. Germline loops: CDR1 LGHNT, CDR2 FRNRAP. The J segment lost 5 bases and the V segment lost 5 bases, leaving 5 bases of the junction unmatched. Combining the CDR3 with reference TRBV12-5 and TRBJ2-5 gives the whole variable domain DARVTQTPRHKVTEMGQEVTMRCQPILGHNTVFWYRQTMMQGLELLAYFRNRAPLDDSGMPKDRFSAEMPDATLATLKIQPSEPRDSAVYFCASGNTGVETQYFGPGTRLLVL.

The chain carries TRBV5-1 and TRBJ1-5, with TRBD1 matching over 7 bases. V shed 1 base and J 2 bases; nucleotides not matched to a gene: 0. From germline, CDR1 is SGHRS and CDR2 YFSETQ. The CDR3 spans 14 residues. CDR3: CASSLTGGNQPQHF. CDR3 nucleotides: TGCGCCAGCAGCTTGACAGGGGGCAATCAGCCCCAGCATTTT.

CDR3 amino acids: CASSLARGGGSGELFF. In DNA, the CDR3 is TGTGCCAGCAGCCTCGCCCGGGGGGGAGGTTCCGGGGAGCTGTTTTTT. The V gene is TRBV7-2, the J gene TRBJ2-2; 8 positions match TRBD2. The CDR3 runs 16 residues. Germline V CDR1 and CDR2: SGHTA, FQGNSA. With V trimmed by 5 bases and J by 6 bases, 11 bases remained unmatched.

The V and J genes are TRBV10-3 and TRBJ2-2; a possible D gene is TRBD1 (5 bases). This CDR3 is 15 amino acids long. With 7 bases removed from V and 1 base from J, the gap between germline ends came to 13 bases. The germline gives CDR1 ENHRY, CDR2 SYGVKD. The CDR3 region is CAINRQDGNTGELFF. The CDR3 nucleotides are TGTGCCATCAACAGGCAGGATGGGAACACCGGGGAGCTGTTTTTT.

The chain employs TRBV4-2 and TRBJ1-2; D not resolved. V was trimmed by 0 bases and J by 4 bases, leaving 6 bases between them. The CDR3 runs to 13 residues. Germline V gene lookup returns CDR1 LGHNA and CDR2 YNFKEQ. The chain's CDR3 is CASSQDFGYGYTF. In DNA, the CDR3 is TGTGCCAGCAGCCAAGATTTTGGCTATGGCTACACCTTC.

A single count supports this clone. The chain joins TRBV5-5 to TRBJ2-3, with D possibly TRBD1 on 6 matching bases. Germline CDR1 reads SGHKS; CDR2 reads YYEKEE (reference sequence). Between the trimmed V and J ends, which lost 4 bases and 1 base, there was a span of 10 bases. This CDR3 contains 14 residues. The CDR3 DNA is TGTGCCAGCAGCGGGGGCTTGGGCACAGATACGCAGTATTTT. Translation: CASSGGLGTDTQYF.

The genes are TRBV2 and TRBJ2-1, with TRBD2 identical over 9 bases. The germline CDR1 and CDR2 sequences are SNHLY and FYNNEI. CDR3 length: 13 amino acids. With V trimmed by 3 bases and J by 6 bases, 0 bases remained unmatched. The CDR3 sequence is CASSERGGNEQFF. CDR3 nucleotides: TGTGCCAGCAGTGAGCGGGGGGGCAATGAGCAGTTCTTC. The full variable domain, its missing parts supplied by reference TRBV2 and TRBJ2-1, is EPEVTQTPSHQVTQMGQEVILRCVPISNHLYFYWYRQILGQKVEFLVSFYNNEISEKSEIFDDQFSVERPDGSNFTLKIRSTKLEDSAMYFCASSERGGNEQFFGPGTRLTVL.

This clone occurred a few times. The junction shows a germline mismatch at one end, possibly a read error. This chain joins TRBV18 and TRBJ2-2, with TRBD1 matching over 7 bases. The CDR3 consists of 15 residues. Germline V lookup: CDR1 KGHSH, CDR2 LQKENI. CDR3 protein: CASPPGQSNTGELFF. For the CDR3, the DNA is TGTGCCAGCCCACCGGGACAGTCGAACACCGGGGAGCTGTTTTTT.

The chain is built from TRBV2 and TRBJ1-5; the D is unclear. The CDR3 runs to 12 residues. V was clipped by 3 bases and J by 9 bases, with 9 bases between them. In germline, CDR1 is SNHLY, CDR2 FYNNEI. The CDR3 DNA follows: TGTGCCAGCAGTGATCTAGTAGGGCCCCAGCATTTT. Amino acid sequence: CASSDLVGPQHF. Looking up the rest from reference TRBV2 and TRBJ1-5 gives the full variable domain: EPEVTQTPSHQVTQMGQEVILRCVPISNHLYFYWYRQILGQKVEFLVSFYNNEISEKSEIFDDQFSVERPDGSNFTLKIRSTKLEDSAMYFCASSDLVGPQHFGDGTRLSIL.

The chain combines TRBV5-4 with TRBJ2-1; D may be TRBD2 (7 bases). Germline V gene data show CDR1 as SGHNT and CDR2 as YYREEE (reference sequence). The CDR3 has 17 amino acids. Trimming removed 4 bases at V and 0 bases at J, with 17 bases between. In DNA, the CDR3 is TGTGCCAGCAGCGAAGGGGGAGGGTTGAGCTCCTACAATGAGCAGTTCTTC. It yields the protein CASSEGGGLSSYNEQFF.

The rearrangement links TRBV19 to TRBJ1-2; possible D gene TRBD1, 6 bases. Trimming stripped 9 bases from V and 6 bases from J, with 14 bases between. CDR3 length: 12 amino acids. The germline CDR1 and CDR2 sequences are LNHDA and SQIVND (reference sequence). The DNA of the CDR3 is TGTGCCAGCGGGCCTACAGGGCATGGCTACACCTTC. Protein sequence: CASGPTGHGYTF.

This chain joins TRBV3-1 (or the pseudogene TRBV3-2) and TRBJ2-5, with TRBD1 matching 8 bases. CDR3 length: 17 amino acids. V lost 0 bases to trimming and J lost 7 bases; unmatched junction nucleotides: 13. The germline V gene has CDR1 LGHDT and CDR2 YNNKEL (reference sequence). The CDR3: CASSQDFQGASRGTQYF. In DNA form, the CDR3 reads TGTGCCAGCAGCCAAGATTTCCAGGGGGCGTCGCGTGGGACCCAGTACTTC.

The V gene is TRBV11-2, the J gene TRBJ2-7; 10 bases are shared with TRBD2. CDR1 and CDR2 from the germline V gene are SGHAT and FQNNGV. V shed 5 bases, J shed 7 bases, and the junction held 14 bases outside the gene matches. This CDR3 spans 16 amino acids. The CDR3 protein is CASSSVSGGPLWEQYF. Here the CDR3 DNA reads TGTGCCAGCAGCAGCGTTAGCGGGGGGCCCCTTTGGGAGCAGTACTTC.